This T cell receptor beta chain stems from a study of CD8+ T cells in alopecia areata. Overall study: Tofacitinib administration persisted for 6 to 18 months, succeeded by 6 months off drug. Scoring treated patients' severity relied on the percentage of scalp area affected. Study observations and caveats: Scalp sequencing captures resident alphabeta T cells of normal skin too.

This sample's treatment: oral pan-JAK inhibitor, 5-10 mg twice daily. Peripheral blood and lesional scalp punch biopsies came from alopecia areata patients. Points on this clone: The antigen remains unidentified.

This CDR3 has 12 residues. The ends were cut back, 5 bases at V and 8 bases at J, with 11 bases in the middle. CDR1 SGHTA and CDR2 FQGNSA come from the germline V gene. cDNA serving as the sequencing template came from extracted, reverse transcribed RNA. Sequencing used immunoSEQ multiplex PCR; TCRdb keeps in-frame clones, though not all of them. The sample yields around 99,000 clones, roughly 84% seen once. The gene calls are TRBV7-2 and TRBJ2-3, with D unresolved. The specimen was CD8+ T cells sorted from blood, collected at week 24, from a patient treated with tofacitinib. This TCR was recovered from a human donor with alopecia areata. CDR3 sequence (DNA): TGTGCCAGCAGCCGCAAGCACCCTACGCAGTATTTT. Translating gives CASSRKHPTQYF. The full variable domain, rest sourced from reference TRBV7-2 and TRBJ2-3, is GAGVSQSPSNKVTEKGKDVELRCDPISGHTALYWYRQSLGQGLEFLIYFQGNSAPDKSGLPSDRFSAERTGGSVSTLTIQRTQQEDSAVYLCASSRKHPTQYFGPGTRLTVL.